Listed below are T cell receptor beta chains from one sample, sequenced in a study of blood T cell repertoires in COVID-19. Sequencing was performed with immunoSEQ multiplex PCR; in TCRdb, only in-frame clones are kept and a portion is missing. This sample has 86,000 or so clones, with 91% found just once. Sequencing was done on a sample of peripheral blood. The receptors were sampled from a woman aged 45 to 65 in a cohort sampled during active COVID-19. The CDR3 runs from the conserved cysteine through the conserved F or W. The D gene is left open where the match is weak. The listing skips clone size in some rows; elsewhere it reads once, few, many or a size class.

CDR3 DNA: TGCGCCAGCAGCTTGGGGACAGTGCAAGAGACCCAGTACTTC
CDR3 protein: CASSLGTVQETQYF
V gene: TRBV5-1
D gene: NA
clone size: NA
J gene: TRBJ2-5

CDR3 DNA: TGTGCCAGCAGCGTGGGTGACAGGGCCAAATCTAACTATGGCTACACCTTC
CDR3 protein: CASSVGDRAKSNYGYTF
V gene: TRBV9
D gene: TRBD1
clone size: NA
J gene: TRBJ1-2

CDR3 DNA: TGCAGCGCCGCCCGGAGCGAGACCCAGTACTTC
CDR3 protein: CSAARSETQYF
V gene: TRBV29-1
D gene: NA
clone size: NA
J gene: TRBJ2-5

CDR3 DNA: TGTGCCAGCAGCGCGGGACAGGGAAGGGGAGTCACAGATACGCAGTATTTT
CDR3 protein: CASSAGQGRGVTDTQYF
V gene: TRBV7-9
D gene: TRBD1
clone size: NA
J gene: TRBJ2-3

CDR3 DNA: TGCGCCAGCAGCTTGCATGGGGCGGGAGAGATCTCCTACAATGAGCAGTTCTTC
CDR3 protein: CASSLHGAGEISYNEQFF
V gene: TRBV5-1
D gene: TRBD2
clone size: NA
J gene: TRBJ2-1

CDR3 DNA: TGCGCCAGCAGTTCGGGGGACTATGGCTACACCTTC
CDR3 protein: CASSSGDYGYTF
V gene: TRBV10-1
D gene: NA
clone size: NA
J gene: TRBJ1-2

CDR3 DNA: TGCGCCAGCAGCCCCGCGGGAGGCTATGGCTACACCTTC
CDR3 protein: CASSPAGGYGYTF
V gene: TRBV4-1
D gene: NA
clone size: NA
J gene: TRBJ1-2

CDR3 DNA: TGCGCCAGCAGCCGGGACAGGGGTTTTCGGAATGAGCAGTTCTTC
CDR3 protein: CASSRDRGFRNEQFF
V gene: TRBV5-1
D gene: TRBD1
clone size: few
J gene: TRBJ2-1

CDR3 DNA: TGTGCCAGCAGTTTATCGCCCTTCCAGGAGACCCAGTACTTC
CDR3 protein: CASSLSPFQETQYF
V gene: TRBV28
D gene: NA
clone size: NA
J gene: TRBJ2-5

CDR3 DNA: TGTGCCAGCAGCTTAAGTCCTAGCGGGAGATATGAGACCCAGTACTTC
CDR3 protein: CASSLSPSGRYETQYF
V gene: TRBV11-2
D gene: TRBD2
clone size: once
J gene: TRBJ2-5

CDR3 DNA: TGTGCCAGCAGCCCCCGGACTGATAATTCACCCCTCCACTTT
CDR3 protein: CASSPRTDNSPLHF
V gene: TRBV3-1/TRBV3-2
D gene: NA
clone size: NA
J gene: TRBJ1-6

CDR3 DNA: TGTGCCAGCAGCCCATCAGGGGGCGCGGGCACCGGGGAGCTGTTTTTT
CDR3 protein: CASSPSGGAGTGELFF
V gene: TRBV7-3
D gene: TRBD1
clone size: NA
J gene: TRBJ2-2

CDR3 DNA: TGTGCCAGCAGCCTCTCGGGGGGGACAGATACGCAGTATTTT
CDR3 protein: CASSLSGGTDTQYF
V gene: TRBV3-1/TRBV3-2
D gene: TRBD2
clone size: NA
J gene: TRBJ2-3

CDR3 DNA: TGTGCCAGCAGTCCCTGGGAGGACAGGCACGACACTGAAGCTTTCTTT
CDR3 protein: CASSPWEDRHDTEAFF
V gene: TRBV11-2
D gene: TRBD1
clone size: NA
J gene: TRBJ1-1

CDR3 DNA: TGTGCCAGCAACGACAATCAAGAGACCCAGTACTTC
CDR3 protein: CASNDNQETQYF
V gene: TRBV7-9
D gene: NA
clone size: NA
J gene: TRBJ2-5

CDR3 DNA: TGTGCCAGCAGTTCCCCAGCGGGGGGGCTCGACGAGCAGTACTTC
CDR3 protein: CASSSPAGGLDEQYF
V gene: TRBV6-6
D gene: TRBD2
clone size: once
J gene: TRBJ2-7

CDR3 DNA: TGTGCCAGCAGAGTGGGGGGGGAGATCTGGACTGAAGCTTTCTTT
CDR3 protein: CASRVGGEIWTEAFF
V gene: TRBV25-1
D gene: NA
clone size: once
J gene: TRBJ1-1

CDR3 DNA: TGTGCCAGCAGTGAAGGACCGGGGGAGCAGTACTTC
CDR3 protein: CASSEGPGEQYF
V gene: TRBV2
D gene: NA
clone size: NA
J gene: TRBJ2-7

CDR3 DNA: TGTGCCAGCAGCTTGGCCAGGGGGCCGGGGGCGCAGCTTAATTCACCCCTCCACTTT
CDR3 protein: CASSLARGPGAQLNSPLHF
V gene: TRBV5-5
D gene: TRBD1
clone size: NA
J gene: TRBJ1-6

CDR3 DNA: TGTGCCAGCAGCCGACCGGGACAGGGTCGGGTGGCTGAAGCTTTCTTT
CDR3 protein: CASSRPGQGRVAEAFF
V gene: TRBV5-4
D gene: TRBD1
clone size: once
J gene: TRBJ1-1

CDR3 DNA: TGTGCCAGCAGACCCTTTATGTACAGGGACTCTGGAAACACCATATATTTT
CDR3 protein: CASRPFMYRDSGNTIYF
V gene: TRBV13
D gene: NA
clone size: NA
J gene: TRBJ1-3

CDR3 DNA: TGTGCCAGCAGTTTCAGGGCGGACGGAGATAGCAATCAGCCCCAGCATTTT
CDR3 protein: CASSFRADGDSNQPQHF
V gene: TRBV27
D gene: NA
clone size: NA
J gene: TRBJ1-5

CDR3 DNA: TGTGCCAGCAGCTCTAGAGGGGCTAGCAGAGGGACACACCTTACGCAGTATTTT
CDR3 protein: CASSSRGASRGTHLTQYF
V gene: TRBV5-4
D gene: NA
clone size: NA
J gene: TRBJ2-3

CDR3 DNA: TGCGCCAGCAGCTTGGGGGGCGCTGGGTCCCAAGAGACCCAGTACTTC
CDR3 protein: CASSLGGAGSQETQYF
V gene: TRBV5-1
D gene: NA
clone size: NA
J gene: TRBJ2-5

CDR3 DNA: TGTGCCAGCAGCTTCAGCGGTGGAAACACCATATATTTT
CDR3 protein: CASSFSGGNTIYF
V gene: TRBV7-9
D gene: NA
clone size: NA
J gene: TRBJ1-3

CDR3 DNA: TGTGCCAGCAGCTCTAAGGTGGGGCAGGGCCATGGCTACACCTTC
CDR3 protein: CASSSKVGQGHGYTF
V gene: TRBV11-1
D gene: NA
clone size: once
J gene: TRBJ1-2

CDR3 DNA: TGTGCCAGCAGCCCTCTTGGCAGGGACACCTATAATTCACCCCTCCACTTT
CDR3 protein: CASSPLGRDTYNSPLHF
V gene: TRBV7-9
D gene: NA
clone size: NA
J gene: TRBJ1-6

CDR3 DNA: TGTGCCAGCAGCTTAGGACTAGGTGGCAATGAGCAGTTCTTC
CDR3 protein: CASSLGLGGNEQFF
V gene: TRBV7-2
D gene: NA
clone size: NA
J gene: TRBJ2-1

CDR3 DNA: TGTGCCATCACCAGCGGGAGCTCCTACAATGAGCAGTTCTTC
CDR3 protein: CAITSGSSYNEQFF
V gene: TRBV10-3
D gene: TRBD2
clone size: NA
J gene: TRBJ2-1

CDR3 DNA: TGTGCCAGCAGTTTCGAGGGACTCAGCAATCAGCCCCAGCATTTT
CDR3 protein: CASSFEGLSNQPQHF
V gene: TRBV27
D gene: NA
clone size: NA
J gene: TRBJ1-5

CDR3 DNA: TGTGCCAGCAGCGGGGAGACAGGGGGCTCGACAGATACGCAGTATTTT
CDR3 protein: CASSGETGGSTDTQYF
V gene: TRBV9
D gene: TRBD1
clone size: NA
J gene: TRBJ2-3

CDR3 DNA: TGTGCCAGCAGCCAGCCCGGACAGGGAAGAGGATCACCCCTCCACTTT
CDR3 protein: CASSQPGQGRGSPLHF
V gene: TRBV11-2
D gene: TRBD1
clone size: once
J gene: TRBJ1-6

CDR3 DNA: TGTGCCAGCAGTTTCAGGTGGGGGACAGGGTCCCGCAATGAGCAGTTCTTC
CDR3 protein: CASSFRWGTGSRNEQFF
V gene: TRBV27
D gene: TRBD1
clone size: NA
J gene: TRBJ2-1

CDR3 DNA: TGTGCCAGCAGGGCCCTCAGGCGTACCTATGGCTACACCTTC
CDR3 protein: CASRALRRTYGYTF
V gene: TRBV6-5
D gene: NA
clone size: NA
J gene: TRBJ1-2

CDR3 DNA: TGCGCCAGCAGCCAGGACAGGGGGACCGGGGAGCTGTTTTTT
CDR3 protein: CASSQDRGTGELFF
V gene: TRBV5-1
D gene: TRBD1
clone size: NA
J gene: TRBJ2-2

CDR3 DNA: TGTGCCAGCAGATATCAAGGGGGCTATAGTGGCTACACCTTC
CDR3 protein: CASRYQGGYSGYTF
V gene: TRBV28
D gene: TRBD1
clone size: NA
J gene: TRBJ1-2